This paragraph covers one T cell receptor (beta chain) sequence. The data were obtained in a study of OX40 agonist ivuxolimab in advanced cancers. The V end lost 0 bases, the J end lost 8 bases, and 13 bases lay between the germline ends. CDR1 is SEHNR and CDR2 is FQNEAQ in the germline V gene (reference sequence). The CDR3 covers 15 residues. Measured with immunoSEQ multiplex PCR; TCRdb has only the in-frame clones, and not every one. The table includes around 41,000 clones, 70% to 90% detected once. This TCR came from an adult with an advanced solid tumor such as melanoma, head and neck, liver or kidney cancer. The source material was CD4+ or CD8+ T cells sorted from blood, sampled in a trial of the OX40 agonist ivuxolimab. The rearrangement joins TRBV7-9 to TRBJ1-4, with D tentatively TRBD1 (6 bases). Written as DNA, the CDR3 is TGTGCCAGCAGCTTAGCCCGGGCAGGGGAGGAAAAACTGTTTTTT. Its translation: CASSLARAGEEKLFF.